Below are 15 T cell receptor beta chains sequenced from a single sample in a study of memory CD4+ T cells and cytomegalovirus serostatus (dated by TCRdb to between 2018 and 2020). The library was produced with the immunoSEQ multiplex PCR assay. The table was pulled from immuneACCESS by TCRdb, which kept in-frame rearrangements only. Such tables lose some clones; where checked, under half of the loss comes from unresolved V genes, and the rest has no known cause. This sample is represented by around 50,000 clones; roughly three quarters of them were singletons. The ten most abundant clones make up around 0.67% of the sample. Single viable CD3+CD4+CD8-CD45RO+ cells were sorted as memory CD4+ T cells on a FACSAria II. The sequenced sample was memory CD4+ T cells from blood. These receptors all come from an adult in good health and CMV-seronegative.

The J gene is TRBJ1-1, the V gene TRBV28; D gene ambiguous. Trimming took off 4 bases at V and 1 base at J, with 4 bases between the two ends. CDR3 length: 12 amino acids. CDR1 and CDR2 from the germline V gene are MDHEN and SYDVKM. CDR3 DNA: TGTGCCAGCAGTTCAGAGAACACTGAAGCTTTCTTT. Translated, it gives CASSSENTEAFF.

This clone was recorded once. V and J are TRBV7-9 and TRBJ2-3; 7 bases map to TRBD2. The J segment lost 6 bases and the V segment lost 0 bases, leaving 6 bases of the junction unmatched. Germline loops: CDR1 SEHNR, CDR2 FQNEAQ (reference sequence). The CDR3 has 15 amino acids. CDR3 amino acids: CASSLAAGVSDTQYF. The CDR3 region has the DNA TGTGCCAGCAGCTTAGCGGCGGGAGTCAGTGATACGCAGTATTTT. Full variable domain (outside the CDR3, taken from reference TRBV7-9 and TRBJ2-3): DTGVSQNPRHKITKRGQNVTFRCDPISEHNRLYWYRQTLGQGPEFLTYFQNEAQLEKSRLLSDRFSAERPKGSFSTLEIQRTEQGDSAMYLCASSLAAGVSDTQYFGPGTRLTVL.

In this sample, this clone turned up a few times. The genes are TRBV21-1 and TRBJ1-5; the tabulated D call, TRBD1, remains unverified against the DNA. TRBV21-1 is a pseudogene. The CDR3 runs 15 residues. Written as DNA, the CDR3 is TGTGCCAGCAGCCTCAGGGAAGTCAGCAATCAGCCCCAGCATTTT. Translating gives CASSLREVSNQPQHF.

This rearrangement joins TRBV9 to TRBJ2-6, with 11 bases aligning to TRBD2. The CDR3 has 19 amino acids. CDR1 and CDR2 from the germline V gene are SGDLS and YYNGEE. The V and J ends lost 0 bases and 0 bases, in that order; junction bases with no gene match: 5. This chain's CDR3 is CASSVGLAGGRSGANVLTF. CDR3 sequence (DNA): TGTGCCAGCAGCGTAGGGCTAGCGGGAGGACGCTCTGGGGCCAACGTCCTGACTTTC.

This chain links TRBV2 with TRBJ1-5; no firm D call. This CDR3 region has 15 residues. Trimming took 4 bases from V and 0 from J, leaving 10 bases between them. Germline values: CDR1 SNHLY, CDR2 FYNNEI. The CDR3 loop is CASSGILNSNQPQHF. CDR3 DNA sequence: TGTGCCAGCAGTGGTATTCTGAATAGCAATCAGCCCCAGCATTTT.

The chain has TRBV11-3 and TRBJ2-1, with D perhaps TRBD1 or TRBD2 (5 bases each). CDR3 size: 16 residues. V gave up 4 bases and J gave up 6 bases, with 19 bases separating them. Per the germline V gene, CDR1 is SGHNT and CDR2 is YENEEA. The DNA of the CDR3 is TGTGCCAGCAGCTCGTTTTCCGGGACCCCGGGCAATGAGCAGTTCTTC. Protein product: CASSSFSGTPGNEQFF.

J is TRBJ2-3 and V is TRBV5-6, with D perhaps TRBD1 (5 bases). Trimming shortened V by 4 bases and J by 0 bases, and 18 bases separated the two germline ends. Germline CDR1 is SGHDT and CDR2 is YYEEEE. The CDR3 has 17 residues. CDR3 sequence: CASSVGPERLSTDTQYF. The CDR3 DNA reads TGTGCCAGCAGCGTGGGGCCGGAACGACTTAGCACAGATACGCAGTATTTT.

This clone has more than one count but fewer than ten. Other DNA sequences of this sample code for an identical CDR3. CDR3 coding DNA: TGTGCCAGCTCACCCTCAAGTTACGAGCAGTACTTC. Its translation: CASSPSSYEQYF. The V gene is TRBV18, the J gene TRBJ2-7; no firm D call. The CDR3 is 12 amino acids. Per the germline V gene, CDR1 is KGHSH and CDR2 is LQKENI. V was clipped by 3 bases and J by 4 bases, with 7 bases between them.

This clone has just one count. The chain joins TRBV28 to TRBJ1-1; D remains ambiguous. Trimming pared 5 bases from V and 1 base from J, leaving 14 bases between. From germline, CDR1 is MDHEN and CDR2 SYDVKM. This CDR3 is 15 amino acids long. Here the CDR3 DNA reads TGTGCCAGCAGTCTCCCCGTGGTGGGGAACACTGAAGCTTTCTTT. This translates into CASSLPVVGNTEAFF.

In this sample, this clone turned up a few times. This chain links TRBV29-1 with TRBJ2-1, with D tentatively TRBD2 (6 bases). The V gene lost 3 bases and the J gene lost 6 bases, with 12 bases spanning the gap. The CDR3 has 13 residues. Per germline, CDR1 SQVTM and CDR2 ANQGSEA. CDR3 residues: CSVEKDGSNEQFF. The CDR3 DNA is TGCAGCGTTGAGAAGGACGGGAGCAATGAGCAGTTCTTC.

This rearrangement joins TRBV28 to TRBJ2-5; 11 nucleotides align to TRBD2. Germline values: CDR1 MDHEN, CDR2 SYDVKM. The CDR3 consists of 17 residues. J gave up 5 bases and V 7 bases, and 15 bases lay outside the gene matches. The CDR3: CASNSPRLAGPTETQYF. For the CDR3, the DNA is TGTGCCAGCAACTCCCCCCGACTAGCGGGACCCACCGAGACCCAGTACTTC.

This clone was detected a few times. In the same sample, other DNA sequences code for this CDR3. The gene calls are TRBV11-2 and TRBJ2-7; 14 bases are a match to TRBD2. The CDR3 has 15 residues. From germline, CDR1 is SGHAT and CDR2 FQNNGV. After removal of 5 bases from V and 4 bases from J, the junction contained 4 bases not matched to a gene. The CDR3: CASSPTSGRAYEQYF. CDR3 nucleotides: TGTGCCAGCAGCCCGACTAGCGGGAGGGCTTACGAGCAGTACTTC.

The chain is built from TRBV28 and TRBJ2-5; D remains ambiguous. CDR3 length: 13 residues. Germline V gene sequence: CDR1 MDHEN, CDR2 SYDVKM. Trimming cost V 5 bases and J 7 bases, with 14 bases left between them. The chain's CDR3 is CASSLYPLGTQYF. Written as DNA, the CDR3 is TGTGCCAGCAGTCTATACCCCCTAGGGACCCAGTACTTC.

The chain recombines TRBV11-2 with TRBJ2-1, with 10 bases lining up with TRBD2. V was clipped by 6 bases and J by 6 bases; unmatched bases: 8. CDR3 size: 15 residues. The germline gives CDR1 SGHAT, CDR2 FQNNGV. The CDR3 loop is CASSTSGIEGNEQFF. CDR3 DNA: TGTGCCAGCAGTACTAGCGGGATCGAGGGCAATGAGCAGTTCTTC.

The count of this clone is one. The chain couples TRBV10-3 to TRBJ2-7; TRBD1 or TRBD2 may be the D gene (5 bases each). The CDR3 is 15 amino acids. V lost 4 bases to trimming and J lost 2 bases, with 15 bases between them. CDR1 is ENHRY, CDR2 SYGVKD, per germline. This chain's CDR3 is CAISGPGPHPYEQYF. The CDR3 DNA follows: TGTGCCATCAGTGGGCCGGGACCTCATCCCTACGAGCAGTACTTC.